The clone carrying this T cell receptor (beta chain) was observed a handful of times. Its antigen remains unidentified. This record belongs to a study of spatial heterogeneity in lung cancer. As for the study in general: More than eight raw reads, on average, carried each unique TCR and UMI combination.

A unique molecular identifier was attached to every TCR cDNA molecule. Each CDR3 protein is one row after TCRdb ran MiXCR on the 5' RACE reads. This sample has under 100,000 distinct CDR3 sequences, with roughly 10% found just once. This CDR3 spans 15 amino acids. In germline, CDR1 is KGHSH, CDR2 LQKENI. V was shortened by 2 bases and J by 4 bases, with 11 bases between the two germline ends. Study results and limitations: Ubiquitous, expanded tumor-derived TCRs were more frequently observed in blood at resection than at follow-up.

Stated time point: sample taken at primary tumor resection. Whole RNA obtained from tumor, nontumor lung or frozen PBMC underwent sequencing without sorting. Around 68 TRACERx patients with early, untreated non-small cell lung cancer donated samples. The chain employs TRBV18 and TRBJ2-2, with D perhaps TRBD2 (5 bases). Material: PBMCs, obtained at surgery. This clonotype was sampled from a male donor with early-stage non-small cell lung cancer. Here the CDR3 DNA reads TGTGCCAGCTCACCAGGAGGCTACCCCACCGGGGAGCTGTTTTTT. It translates to CASSPGGYPTGELFF.